This T cell receptor beta chain was sequenced for a study of neurological immune-mediated disorders. Whole-study context: Relapsing-remitting forms accounted for most of the roughly 34 multiple sclerosis patients and secondary progressive forms for 3.

The study's findings and limits: Falling below healthy controls, multiple sclerosis showed the least TCR clonal expansion, while HTLV-1-associated myelopathy showed the most. Phylogenetic grouping assigned the repertoires of 18 of 34 multiple sclerosis patients to one related-CDR3 cluster, which constitutes a possible signature.

The team produced cDNA through 5'RACE using 10-nucleotide random UMIs. TCRdb itself ran the 5' RACE reads through MiXCR, one entry per CDR3 protein. The sample gives about 80,000 distinct CDR3 sequences, 5.8% of which show up once; roughly 8.6% is in the top ten. V lost 2 bases to trimming and J lost 4 bases; unmatched junction nucleotides: 8. The CDR3 contains 16 residues. Germline V CDR1 and CDR2: MNHEY, SVGAGI. As for time point: longitudinal time-point 2. The sample holds many counts of this clonotype. What it binds is not known. This receptor was taken from a woman aged 60-75 years with multiple sclerosis. Sequences were obtained from PBMCs. The rearrangement uses TRBV6-5 and TRBJ1-1; TRBD1 matches 9 bases. CDR3 loop: CASSYGTGLLSTEAFF. The CDR3 coding sequence is TGTGCCAGCAGTTACGGGACAGGGCTCTTGTCCACTGAAGCTTTCTTT.